The 15 T cell receptor beta chains below were found in one sample sequenced in a study of blood T cell repertoires in COVID-19. TCRdb keeps only in-frame clones here, not all; method: immunoSEQ multiplex PCR. The table records around 250,000 clones, 86% of them present only once. The source material was peripheral blood. These receptors all come from a man between 60 and 75 years old with acute or convalescent COVID-19.

The rearrangement joins TRBV29-1 to TRBJ2-1; 7 nucleotides line up with TRBD2. CDR1 is SQVTM, CDR2 ANQGSEA, per germline. After removal of 8 bases from V and 10 bases from J, the junction contained 17 bases not matched to a gene. The CDR3 runs 14 residues. The CDR3 nucleotides are TGCAGCTTTGCTCTAGCGGCCGGACCGCGGGAGCAGTTCTTC. Protein: CSFALAAGPREQFF.

The chain joins TRBV7-2 to TRBJ2-3, with TRBD2 matching 14 bases. The CDR3 covers 15 residues. Germline V gene data show CDR1 as SGHTA and CDR2 as FQGNSA. V shed 4 bases, J shed 3 bases, and the junction held 0 bases outside the gene matches. CDR3 in amino acids: CASSWTSGRTDTQYF. Here the CDR3 DNA reads TGTGCCAGCAGCTGGACTAGCGGGAGGACAGATACGCAGTATTTT. Based on the CDR3 plus reference TRBV7-2 and TRBJ2-3, the full variable domain is GAGVSQSPSNKVTEKGKDVELRCDPISGHTALYWYRQSLGQGLEFLIYFQGNSAPDKSGLPSDRFSAERTGGSVSTLTIQRTQQEDSAVYLCASSWTSGRTDTQYFGPGTRLTVL.

V gene TRBV6-1 combines with J gene TRBJ2-7; TRBD1 might be the D (6 bases). Germline loops: CDR1 MNHNS, CDR2 SASEGT. Trimming stripped 3 bases from V and 3 bases from J, with 18 bases between. The CDR3 is 16 amino acids. CDR3 nucleotides: TGTGCCAGCAGTGAGAATCATAAGACAGGATTCTACGAGCAGTACTTC. It yields the protein CASSENHKTGFYEQYF.

J is TRBJ2-1 and V is TRBV15; TRBD2 might be the D (5 bases). CDR3 size: 18 residues. Germline CDR1 is LNHNV and CDR2 is YYDKDF (reference sequence). Trimming shortened V by 0 bases and J by 0 bases, and 15 bases separated the two germline ends. The CDR3 region has the DNA TGTGCCACCAGCAGAGATTTGGGCGGGCTGAGCTCCTACAATGAGCAGTTCTTC. This translates into CATSRDLGGLSSYNEQFF.

The CDR3 protein is CAWSGHISGANVLTF. CDR3 nucleotides: TGTGCCTGGAGTGGACATATCTCTGGGGCCAACGTCCTGACTTTC. The chain recombines TRBV30 with TRBJ2-6; D is uncertain. This CDR3 region has 15 residues. Per germline, CDR1 GTSNPN and CDR2 SVGIG (reference sequence). V shed 1 base and J shed 0 bases, with 7 bases lying between them.

This clone was recorded a few times. The V gene is TRBV28, the J gene TRBJ2-7, with TRBD1 matching 12 bases. There are 16 residues in the CDR3. Germline assignment: CDR1 MDHEN and CDR2 SYDVKM. V lost 7 bases and J lost 5; bases outside the gene matches: 12. The CDR3 bases are TGTGCCAGCATTCCATCGTTAGGGACAGGGGGCAACGAGCAGTACTTC. Translated, it gives CASIPSLGTGGNEQYF.

The V gene is TRBV21-1, the J gene TRBJ1-1; TRBD1 was called by the table and not checked on the DNA. TRBV21-1 constitutes a pseudogene. This CDR3 contains 12 residues. The CDR3 coding sequence is TGTGCCAGCAAGGCATCCCTACAGGTGGCTTTCTTT. Protein product: CASKASLQVAFF.

The rearrangement joins TRBV2 to TRBJ1-5; D uncertain. Trimming cost V 4 bases and J 2 bases, with 9 bases left between them. CDR3 length equals 14 residues. The germline V gene has CDR1 SNHLY and CDR2 FYNNEI. CDR3 residues: CASSVVRGNQPQHF. The CDR3 DNA reads as TGTGCCAGCAGTGTCGTGAGGGGCAATCAGCCCCAGCATTTT.

V is TRBV28 and J is TRBJ1-1, with no clear D. The CDR3 consists of 14 residues. V lost 6 bases, J lost 3 bases, and 14 bases lay in between. Per the germline V gene, CDR1 is MDHEN and CDR2 is SYDVKM. In nucleotides, the CDR3 is TGTGCCAGCAGATCCCCGGGTTGGGACACTGAAGCTTTCTTT. Protein: CASRSPGWDTEAFF.

Only one count was recorded for this clone. V is TRBV4-1 and J is TRBJ1-1; D unresolved. The V end lost 2 bases, the J end lost 5 bases, and 9 bases lay between the germline ends. Per germline, CDR1 MGHRA and CDR2 YSYEKL. The CDR3 has 13 residues. The CDR3 region is CASSQPLGTEAFF. The DNA of the CDR3 is TGCGCCAGCAGCCAACCCCTCGGGACTGAAGCTTTCTTT.

The V gene is TRBV11-2, the J gene TRBJ1-4, with D tentatively TRBD1 (5 bases). The ends were cut back, 6 bases at V and 8 bases at J, with 16 bases in the middle. Germline V gene data show CDR1 as SGHAT and CDR2 as FQNNGV. The CDR3 is 14 residues long. Written as DNA, the CDR3 is TGTGCCAGCAGGAAGCAGGGATTGGGGGAAAAACTGTTTTTT. Translated, it gives CASRKQGLGEKLFF.

V gene TRBV28 combines with J gene TRBJ1-5; 8 bases map to TRBD1. This CDR3 is built from 14 residues. Germline CDR1 is MDHEN and CDR2 is SYDVKM. The ends lost 4 bases at V and 7 bases at J; junction bases unmatched: 6. Written as DNA, the CDR3 is TGTGCCAGCAGTTCACCAGGGGGCAGGCAGCCCCAGCATTTT. This encodes CASSSPGGRQPQHF.

This clone was recorded only once. The DNA of the CDR3 is TGTGCCAGCAGTTTGGCATTTGGACATCGGGGACCTAGCGGGATGGATGAGCAGTTCTTC. This translates into CASSLAFGHRGPSGMDEQFF. This chain links TRBV28 with TRBJ2-1; 9 bases agree with TRBD2. V gave up 3 bases and J gave up 8 bases; unmatched junction bases: 23. The CDR3 has 20 residues. The V gene's germline CDR1 is MDHEN and CDR2 SYDVKM. Full variable domain (remainder filled in from reference TRBV28 and TRBJ2-1): DVKVTQSSRYLVKRTGEKVFLECVQDMDHENMFWYRQDPGLGLRLIYFSYDVKMKEKGDIPEGYSVSREKKERFSLILESASTNQTSMYLCASSLAFGHRGPSGMDEQFFGPGTRLTVL.

V usage is TRBV5-1 and J usage is TRBJ2-7, with D possibly being TRBD1 (6 bases). The length of the CDR3 is 14 residues. V was cut by 4 bases and J by 4 bases, with 15 bases left in between. CDR1 SGHRS and CDR2 YFSETQ come from the germline V gene. The CDR3 nucleotides read TGCGCCAGCAGCCCAACAGGGCTCTCTTACGAGCAGTACTTC. Protein sequence: CASSPTGLSYEQYF. Combining the CDR3 with reference TRBV5-1 and TRBJ2-7 gives the whole variable domain KAGVTQTPRYLIKTRGQQVTLSCSPISGHRSVSWYQQTPGQGLQFLFEYFSETQRNKGNFPGRFSGRQFSNSRSEMNVSTLELGDSALYLCASSPTGLSYEQYFGPGTRLTVT.

The genes are TRBV4-2 and TRBJ1-1; maybe TRBD1 (6 bases). CDR1 and CDR2 (germline): LGHNA, YNFKEQ. Trimming stripped 4 bases from V and 0 bases from J, with 18 bases between. The CDR3 extends over 17 amino acids. The CDR3 nucleotides read TGTGCCAGCAGCCGCAGACAGGCAGGGTCCCTGAACACTGAAGCTTTCTTT. Its protein product is CASSRRQAGSLNTEAFF.